The 2 T cell receptor beta chains below all came from one sample that was sequenced in a study of regulatory T cells in long-lasting Graves disease. HTBI primers from iRepertoire and Arm-PCR of CDR3 regions yielded the TCR beta libraries. MiXCR was run by TCRdb on the multiplex PCR reads, yielding one entry per CDR3 protein. The table has fewer than 550,000 distinct CDR3 sequences, around 17% seen once. As for time point: newly diagnosed GD, antithyroid drugs for less than 3 months. Following extraction of RNA from PBMCs, that RNA was used to make the TCR library. These sequences were also reported in another study, on T cells in Graves' hyperthyroidism and ophthalmopathy.

The sample consisted of peripheral blood mononuclear cells (PBMCs), taken at new diagnosis, from a patient treated with antithyroid drugs. The receptors were sampled from a young woman with Graves disease.

This clonotype was seen many times. The CDR3 loop reads CASSPGVGQHQETQYF. In DNA form, the CDR3 reads TGTGCCAGCAGCCCCGGAGTGGGACAGCACCAAGAGACCCAGTACTTC. This chain joins TRBV11-3 and TRBJ2-5; 7 bases match TRBD1. The CDR3 has 16 residues. Per the germline V gene, CDR1 is SGHNT and CDR2 is YENEEA. V lost 5 bases, J lost 0 bases, and 9 bases stayed unmatched.

V is TRBV5-6 and J is TRBJ2-1; no clear D gene. The V end lost 4 bases, the J end lost 1 base, and 21 bases lay between the germline ends. The CDR3 runs 18 residues. Germline assignment: CDR1 SGHDT and CDR2 YYEEEE. This CDR3 is CASSPVANLPISYNEQFF. Written as DNA, the CDR3 is TGTGCCAGCAGCCCGGTGGCTAATCTTCCTATTTCCTACAATGAGCAGTTCTTC.